This T cell receptor beta chain was observed in a study of shared clonotypes between healthy human individuals. General study points: What rarefaction showed was incomplete sorted-subset sequencing despite large depth.

The germline gives CDR1 MDHEN, CDR2 SYDVKM. The germline V and J ends were trimmed by 2 bases and 0 bases, with 3 bases remaining between them. This CDR3 spans 13 amino acids. Positively selected for CCR7, the CD45RO-negative cells used as naive CD8 cells excluded terminally differentiated effector memory CD45RA+ cells. The repertoire was sequenced with immunoSEQ multiplex PCR; TCRdb's copy has only in-frame clones and lacks some. The sample holds nearly 2 million clones, about 95% seen once. Note on this clone: Its antigen remains unidentified. This specimen includes other DNA sequences encoding the same CDR3.

V usage is TRBV28 and J usage is TRBJ2-3; no clear D gene. The sequenced material came from naive CD8+ T cells sorted from blood. The clonotype was recovered from a man in his late teens or twenties in good health. CDR3 in DNA: TGTGCCAGCAGTTTACTGAGCACAGATACGCAGTATTTT. Amino acid sequence: CASSLLSTDTQYF.